In this sample, the clone carrying this T cell receptor beta chain turned up once. The record originates from a study of blood T cell repertoires in COVID-19. Study context: Acute and convalescent COVID-19 samples came from the United States, Italy and Spain. PBMCs, B-cell-depleted T cells, or T cells were the source of the cDNA or gDNA that made up the material.

Per the original data handling: The authors estimated nucleated cell counts from reference gene primer amplification. Here immunoSEQ multiplex PCR was the method, and the copy in TCRdb shows in-frame clones only, minus some. D and trimming come from the DNA, and the V and J calls and clone size come from that table. Among around 150,000 clones listed, around 85% were seen once. CDR1 is MGHRA and CDR2 is YSYEKL in the germline V gene. The CDR3 totals 13 residues. The J segment lost 5 bases and the V segment lost 4 bases, leaving 4 bases of the junction unmatched. The material sequenced was peripheral blood. The receptor comes from a human donor in a cohort sampled during active COVID-19. This chain joins TRBV4-1 and TRBJ2-7, with 8 bases lining up with TRBD1. Written as DNA, the CDR3 is TGCGCCAGCAGCCTAGGACAGGGAGACGAGCAGTACTTC. Protein: CASSLGQGDEQYF.